This TCR beta chain was sequenced during a study of T cells in localized non-small cell lung cancer. Here immunoSEQ multiplex PCR was the method, and the copy in TCRdb shows in-frame clones only, minus some. The sample records 25,000 to 30,000 clones, 85% to 90% being singletons. V shed 3 bases and J 0 bases; nucleotides not matched to a gene: 1. Looked up from germline, CDR1 is KGHSH and CDR2 is LQKENI. CDR3 length: 14 residues. Study-level findings and limits: Clonality peaked in uninvolved adjacent lung rather than tumor.

This clone is a singleton in its sample. Antigen: not known. The sequence was obtained from a woman aged 18-55 years with stage I lung adenocarcinoma. V is TRBV18 and J is TRBJ2-7; 8 nucleotides align to TRBD2. Material: peripheral blood, obtained before any cancer treatment. The CDR3 region is CASSPSGASYEQYF. The CDR3 DNA reads as TGTGCCAGCTCACCTAGCGGGGCCTCCTACGAGCAGTACTTC. The full variable domain, with the rest looked up from reference TRBV18 and TRBJ2-7, is NAGVMQNPRHLVRRRGQEARLRCSPMKGHSHVYWYRQLPEEGLKFMVYLQKENIIDESGMPKERFSAEFPKEGPSILRIQQVVRGDSAAYFCASSPSGASYEQYFGPGTRLTVT.